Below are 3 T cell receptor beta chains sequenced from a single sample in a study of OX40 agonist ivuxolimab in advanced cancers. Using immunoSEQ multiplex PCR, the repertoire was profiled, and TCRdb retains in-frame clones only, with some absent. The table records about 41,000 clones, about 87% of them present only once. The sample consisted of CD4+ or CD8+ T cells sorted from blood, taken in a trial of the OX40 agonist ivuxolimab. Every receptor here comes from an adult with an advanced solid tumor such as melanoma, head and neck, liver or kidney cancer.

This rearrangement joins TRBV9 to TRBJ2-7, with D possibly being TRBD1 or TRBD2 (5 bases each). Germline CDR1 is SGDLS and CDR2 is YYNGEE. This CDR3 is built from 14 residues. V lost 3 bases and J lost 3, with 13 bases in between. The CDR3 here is CASSARDGFYEQYF. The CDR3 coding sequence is TGTGCCAGCAGCGCCCGGGACGGCTTCTACGAGCAGTACTTC.

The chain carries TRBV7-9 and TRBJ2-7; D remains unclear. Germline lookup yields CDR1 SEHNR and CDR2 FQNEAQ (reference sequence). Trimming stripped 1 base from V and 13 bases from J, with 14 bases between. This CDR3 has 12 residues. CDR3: CASSLDLPGLYF. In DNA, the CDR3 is TGTGCCAGCAGCTTAGACTTGCCAGGTTTATACTTC.

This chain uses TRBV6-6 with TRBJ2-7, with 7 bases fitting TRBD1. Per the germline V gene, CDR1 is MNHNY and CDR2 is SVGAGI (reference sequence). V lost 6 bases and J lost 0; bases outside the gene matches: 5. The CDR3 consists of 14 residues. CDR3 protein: CASRRDRSSYEQYF. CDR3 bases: TGTGCCAGCAGGAGGGACAGAAGCTCCTACGAGCAGTACTTC.